This T cell receptor beta chain was recovered during a study of early T cells in non-severe SARS-CoV-2 infection. Whole-study context: Sequencing was performed on bulk RNA from unsorted whole blood, leaving chains unpaired.

V lost 8 bases, J lost 0 bases, and 18 bases lay in between. The CDR3 has 16 residues. Germline V gene data show CDR1 as MNHEY and CDR2 as SMNVEV (reference sequence). The TCR library protocol attached unique molecular identifiers to the individual cDNA molecules. TCRdb re-derived calls from the 5' RACE reads in MiXCR, one entry per CDR3 protein. Here the sample spans roughly 32,000 distinct CDR3 sequences, over 8.5% being singletons. Study-wide findings and caveats: Using VDJdb, the matching emphasized anti-spike CD8 responses while missing private and CD4 specificities.

This clonotype was seen ten or more times. The antigen is unknown. This chain connects TRBV27 to TRBJ2-3; D is undetermined. Source material: whole blood. This TCR was recovered from an adult who was a healthcare worker with PCR-confirmed SARS-CoV-2 infection or an uninfected control (not recorded which). In nucleotides, the CDR3 is TGTGCCAGCGACGACCGCGTGGGCGGTAGCACAGATACGCAGTATTTT. This sequence encodes CASDDRVGGSTDTQYF.